The 24 T cell receptor beta chains given below trace back to one sample, sequenced in a study of blood T cells in healthy people across ages. The second PCR ran about 7 to 12 cycles with a sample-barcoded 5' primer and J-beta primers. TCRdb re-derived calls from the 5' RACE reads in MiXCR, one entry per CDR3 protein. The sample carries 550,000 to 600,000 distinct CDR3 sequences, 27% recorded once. Sequenced: blood. These receptors were taken from a woman aged 70-85 years in good health.

This chain joins TRBV29-1 and TRBJ2-1; D call uncertain. The J call may be mistaken, given a closer DNA end match to TRBJ2-5. Germline V CDR1 and CDR2: SQVTM, ANQGSEA. This CDR3 has 13 amino acids. The CDR3 DNA sequence: TGCAGCGTCCAAGAGGTGGCTGGGGAGACCCAGTACTTC. Residues: CSVQEVAGETQYF.

This clonotype was counted only a few times. The CDR3 sequence: CASSLFSGGEETQYF. The CDR3 region has the DNA TGTGCCAGCAGCTTATTTAGCGGGGGGGAAGAGACCCAGTACTTC. The chain has TRBV11-2 and TRBJ2-5, with 11 positions matching TRBD2. From germline, CDR1 is SGHAT and CDR2 FQNNGV. The CDR3 runs 15 residues. J gave up 3 bases and V 2 bases, and 2 bases lay outside the gene matches.

This clonotype was seen a few times. V usage is TRBV29-1 and J usage is TRBJ2-5; D is perhaps TRBD1 (6 bases). V lost 8 bases, J lost 2 bases, and 12 bases lay in between. The length of the CDR3 is 12 residues. In germline, CDR1 is SQVTM, CDR2 ANQGSEA. The CDR3 loop reads CSSLGGQETQYF. DNA for the CDR3: TGCAGCTCCCTAGGGGGTCAAGAGACCCAGTACTTC.

This clonotype was detected a few times. The genes are TRBV7-2 and TRBJ2-5, with 8 bases lining up with TRBD2. From germline, CDR1 is SGHTA and CDR2 FQGNSA. V gave up 1 base and J gave up 4 bases; unmatched junction bases: 2. This CDR3 is 14 amino acids long. CDR3: CASSLGGGLETQYF. CDR3 coding DNA: TGTGCCAGCAGCTTAGGCGGGGGGTTAGAGACCCAGTACTTC.

This clonotype was counted between two and nine times. CDR3: CASSLGSGGDTQYF. CDR3 sequence (DNA): TGTGCCAGCAGTTTAGGCAGCGGGGGAGATACGCAGTATTTT. V is TRBV12-3 or TRBV12-4 and J is TRBJ2-3; 8 nucleotides align to TRBD2. This CDR3 has 14 amino acids. With 1 base clipped from V and 5 bases from J, the junction kept 2 bases outside the gene matches.

The chain couples TRBV20-1 to TRBJ2-1, with D hard to call. V lost 5 bases and J 8 bases, leaving 7 bases between the germline ends. The CDR3 length is 10 residues. Per germline, CDR1 DFQATT and CDR2 SNEGSKA (reference sequence). The CDR3 nucleotides read TGCAGTGCTCTCGTCCATGAGCAGTTCTTC. Its translation: CSALVHEQFF.

This chain connects TRBV24-1 to TRBJ2-3; D possibly matches TRBD1 or TRBD2 (5 bases each). V lost 5 bases and J 3 bases, leaving 11 bases between the germline ends. The germline CDR1 and CDR2 sequences are KGHDR and SFDVKD. The CDR3 is 14 amino acids. Here the CDR3 DNA reads TGTGCCACCAGTGTCCCGGGGACGACAGATACGCAGTATTTT. Translating gives CATSVPGTTDTQYF.

The chain is built from TRBV9 and TRBJ1-1; a possible D gene is TRBD1 (6 bases). V lost 9 bases, J lost 4 bases, and 25 bases lay in between. This CDR3 has 16 residues. CDR1 and CDR2 (germline): SGDLS, YYNGEE. The CDR3 DNA reads TGTGCCAACCCGGCCGACCAGGGGAGGGGGAGCACTGAAGCTTTCTTT. Its translation: CANPADQGRGSTEAFF.

The sample holds a few counts of this clonotype. As DNA, the CDR3 is TGTGCCAGCACCGTACAGGGTAGGCCTACTGAAGCTTTCTTT. Protein product: CASTVQGRPTEAFF. V usage is TRBV12-3 or TRBV12-4 and J usage is TRBJ1-1; a possible D gene is TRBD1 (6 bases). V was clipped by 7 bases and J by 5 bases, with 17 bases between them. This CDR3 has 14 amino acids.

This clonotype turned up a few times. The rearrangement uses TRBV20-1 and TRBJ1-1; D is unclear. The V and J ends lost 0 bases and 3 bases respectively, with 14 bases between them. The CDR3 length is 15 residues. The germline V gene has CDR1 DFQATT and CDR2 SNEGSKA (reference sequence). In nucleotides, the CDR3 is TGCAGTGCTAGAGATTGGGGTTCCCTGGACACTGAAGCTTTCTTT. Translating it yields CSARDWGSLDTEAFF.

Concerning this clonotype itself: Relative to the germline gene, one junction end is altered; a read error may explain this. V gene TRBV7-7 combines with J gene TRBJ2-6, with a possible D match to TRBD1 (5 bases). Germline V gives CDR1 SSHAT, CDR2 FNYEAQ (reference sequence). There are 18 residues in the CDR3. CDR3 loop: CASSRDNFSGQGANVLTF. DNA for the CDR3: TGTGCTAGCAGCCGAGATAATTTTTCCGGACAAGGGGCCAACGTCCTGACTTTC.

This clonotype was seen a handful of times. The V call is TRBV7-9, the J call TRBJ2-5; unclear D gene. Trimming took off 1 base at V and 7 bases at J, with 7 bases between the two ends. The CDR3 is made up of 12 amino acids. CDR1 SEHNR and CDR2 FQNEAQ come from the germline V gene (reference sequence). In nucleotides, the CDR3 is TGTGCCAGCAGCTTAGAGCTCGGGACCCAGTACTTC. As protein: CASSLELGTQYF.

The chain has TRBV3-1 and TRBJ2-5; 8 bases fit TRBD2. V lost 2 bases to trimming and J lost 3 bases; unmatched junction nucleotides: 5. The CDR3 consists of 15 residues. Germline CDR1 LGHDT, CDR2 YNNKEL (reference sequence). Written as DNA, the CDR3 is TGTGCCAGCAGCCAATTGCGGGAGGCGGAAGAGACCCAGTACTTC. It encodes CASSQLREAEETQYF.

In this sample, this clonotype turned up a few times. This rearrangement joins TRBV12-5 to TRBJ2-7; D may be TRBD1 (6 bases). Trimming pared 0 bases from V and 7 bases from J, leaving 19 bases between. CDR1 and CDR2 (germline): LGHNT, FRNRAP. The CDR3 totals 16 residues. CDR3 sequence: CASGLVRTGNAPEQYF. The CDR3 DNA reads as TGTGCTAGTGGTTTGGTGCGCACAGGGAATGCCCCGGAGCAGTACTTC.

The table lists this clonotype with a few counts. This chain connects TRBV3-1 to TRBJ2-2, with a possible D match to TRBD2 (6 bases). The CDR3 spans 17 residues. The germline CDR1 and CDR2 sequences are LGHDT and YNNKEL (reference sequence). V lost 4 bases to trimming and J lost 1 base, with 16 bases between them. The DNA of the CDR3 is TGTGCCAGCAGCCCCGGGTACGGGGGTCGGAACACCGGGGAGCTGTTTTTT. Amino acids: CASSPGYGGRNTGELFF.

The chain links TRBV14 to TRBJ1-6, with D possibly being TRBD1 (5 bases). The CDR3 contains 13 residues. The V and J ends lost 2 bases and 10 bases respectively, with 9 bases between them. Looked up from germline, CDR1 is SGHDN and CDR2 is FVKESK. The CDR3 DNA follows: TGTGCCAGCAGCCAATATGGGGACTCACCCCTCCACTTT. Protein: CASSQYGDSPLHF.

This clonotype was counted a few times. The chain carries TRBV20-1 and TRBJ2-1; no reliable D call. Germline V CDR1 and CDR2: DFQATT, SNEGSKA (reference sequence). The CDR3 loop spans 10 amino acids. Between the trimmed V and J ends, which lost 6 bases and 8 bases, there was a span of 8 bases. CDR3 sequence (DNA): TGCAGTGCCTTATCCTATGAGCAGTTCTTC. This sequence encodes CSALSYEQFF.

This clonotype has only a few counts. J is TRBJ2-5 and V is TRBV6-2 or TRBV6-3; D is possibly TRBD1 (5 bases). Trimming removed 7 bases from V and 5 bases from J, with 11 bases in between. The CDR3 loop spans 12 amino acids. From germline, CDR1 is MNHEY and CDR2 SVGEGT. The CDR3 reads CASKLGAETQYF. DNA of the CDR3: TGTGCCAGCAAGCTTGGGGCGGAGACCCAGTACTTC.

Worth noting for this clonotype: The junction departs from the called germline gene at one end, perhaps through a read error. The CDR3 nucleotides are TGTGCCAGCAGCTTGGCTAGTGATAGGCCCGAGCAGTGCTTC. As protein: CASSLASDRPEQCF. The chain is built from TRBV7-2 and TRBJ2-7; D call uncertain. Germline V CDR1 and CDR2: SGHTA, FQGNSA. There are 14 residues in the CDR3.

In DNA form, the CDR3 reads TGCGCCAGCAGAGAACAGGGGGCGGAAACTGAAGCTTTCTTT. Translating it yields CASREQGAETEAFF. The chain carries TRBV5-1 and TRBJ1-1, with 9 bases lining up with TRBD1. This CDR3 spans 14 amino acids. The germline CDR1 and CDR2 sequences are SGHRS and YFSETQ. Germline trimming cut 5 bases from V and 5 bases from J; bases unmatched to any gene: 7.

This clonotype occurred a few times. The V call is TRBV6-2 or TRBV6-3, the J call TRBJ1-1; possible D gene TRBD1, 6 bases. The CDR3 contains 17 residues. Germline CDR1 and CDR2: MNHEY and SVGEGT. V dropped 2 bases and J dropped 5 bases, with 21 bases sitting between them. CDR3 in amino acids: CASSYLQGRGERTEAFF. Here the CDR3 DNA reads TGTGCCAGCAGTTACCTACAGGGTCGTGGGGAAAGAACTGAAGCTTTCTTT.

This clonotype has a handful of counts. V is TRBV20-1 and J is TRBJ2-5, with 14 nucleotides matching TRBD2. The end of the DNA aligns better with TRBJ2-1, so the J call may be wrong. From germline, CDR1 is DFQATT and CDR2 SNEGSKA (reference sequence). There are 19 residues in the CDR3. The CDR3 sequence: CSARDRRLAGGLVFDEQFF. For the CDR3, the DNA is TGCAGTGCTAGAGATCGGCGACTAGCGGGGGGGCTAGTCTTCGATGAGCAGTTCTTC.

The genes are TRBV20-1 and TRBJ2-7; 10 bases agree with TRBD1. This CDR3 is 12 amino acids long. Germline lookup yields CDR1 DFQATT and CDR2 SNEGSKA (reference sequence). V shed 7 bases and J 5 bases; nucleotides not matched to a gene: 5. CDR3 DNA: TGCAGTGGACAGGGGGCTATAAACGAGCAGTACTTC. This gives the protein CSGQGAINEQYF.

The sample holds a few counts of this clonotype. The chain employs TRBV5-1 and TRBJ2-5; 7 bases are shared with TRBD1. Germline-derived CDR1 and CDR2 are SGHRS and YFSETQ. This CDR3 has 15 residues. V lost 4 bases to trimming and J lost 1 base; unmatched junction nucleotides: 7. CDR3 residues: CASSNPQGSQETQYF. CDR3 nucleotides: TGCGCCAGCAGCAACCCACAGGGGTCCCAAGAGACCCAGTACTTC.